These 3 T cell receptor beta chains were sequenced from one sample in a study of Graves' ophthalmopathy and Graves' hyperthyroidism listed by TCRdb under 2018. Sequencing instrument: Illumina HiSeq 2000. For repertoire sequencing, TCR beta CDR3 regions were amplified from RNA transcripts. The first round of RT-PCR was done with HTBI primers and the Qiagen OneStep RT-PCR kit, and was followed by a second round of multiplex PCR, then size selection and purification. The public sequencing data were trimmed at Q25 with fastp and processed into clonotypes with MiXCR by TCRdb, which kept only in-frame beta chains. All rows with the same CDR3 protein become a single entry with the most common DNA and genes. The sample data list 400,000 to 500,000 distinct CDR3 sequences, and around 20% of these were observed just once. The ten largest clones take up approximately 3.2% of the sample. The source material was peripheral blood. These receptors were taken from a young woman with stable Graves' hyperthyroidism. Donor details come from another sample of the same person, matched by shared clones.

In this sample, this clonotype turned up many times. The rearrangement uses TRBV20-1 and TRBJ2-5; D is unclear. V shed 3 bases and J shed 0 bases, with 5 bases lying between them. This CDR3 comprises 12 residues. CDR1 is DFQATT, CDR2 SNEGSKA, per germline (reference sequence). The CDR3 region has the DNA TGCAGTGCTAGGTTGAACCAAGAGACCCAGTACTTC. Translation gives CSARLNQETQYF.

This clonotype was detected ten times or more. The chain recombines TRBV20-1 with TRBJ2-5; possibly TRBD1 for D (5 bases). V lost 3 bases to trimming and J lost 4 bases, with 18 bases between them. This CDR3 region has 15 residues. Germline V gene lookup returns CDR1 DFQATT and CDR2 SNEGSKA (reference sequence). The CDR3 is CSASADPGLRETQYF. CDR3 coding DNA: TGCAGTGCTAGTGCCGATCCAGGGTTGCGAGAGACCCAGTACTTC.

This clonotype was counted at least ten times. A much larger clone lies a single base off, so this may be a read error. The chain links TRBV2 to TRBJ2-7, with a tentative D call TRBD1 (5 bases). Trimming removed 6 bases at V and 4 bases at J, with 13 bases between. Germline assignment: CDR1 SNHLY and CDR2 FYNNEI. The CDR3 is 13 residues long. CDR3 sequence: CASRSWGAYEQYF. Here the CDR3 DNA reads TGTGCCAGCAGGAGCTGGGGCGCGTACGAGCAGTACTTC.